The present TCR beta chain was sequenced within a study of blood T cell repertoires in COVID-19. Study-wide context: Researchers got acute and convalescent COVID-19 samples from the United States, Italy and Spain.

Profiled with immunoSEQ multiplex PCR; TCRdb holds only in-frame clones, not every one. The sample records a few hundred thousand clones, around 84% being singletons. The CDR3 covers 14 residues. V gene TRBV21-1 combines with J gene TRBJ2-7; the table names TRBD1, a call not compared with the DNA. TRBV21-1 is annotated as a pseudogene. Sequenced input: peripheral blood. The sequence derives from a woman in her 70s with active or convalescent COVID-19. CDR3 loop: CASSILRVTYEQYF. The CDR3 coding sequence is TGTGCCAGCAGCATACTCAGGGTTACCTACGAGCAGTACTTC.